This T cell receptor (beta chain) was obtained from a study of blood T cell repertoires in COVID-19. Overall study context: Collection of acute and convalescent COVID-19 samples took place in the United States, Italy and Spain.

From germline, CDR1 is MNHEY and CDR2 SVGAGI. The CDR3 has 13 residues. J gave up 5 bases and V 5 bases, and 3 bases lay outside the gene matches. Original processing methods: From reference gene primer amplification, estimates of nucleated cell counts were derived. The method was immunoSEQ multiplex PCR; TCRdb's version includes in-frame clones alone and lacks a portion of them. The V and J calls and clone size are taken from that table; D and trimming were inferred from the DNA. This table has approximately 110,000 clones, about 90% appearing once. The chain uses TRBV6-5 and TRBJ1-1, with 9 nucleotides matching TRBD1. The sequenced material came from peripheral blood. The clonotype comes from a woman in her forties or fifties with active or convalescent COVID-19. DNA for the CDR3: TGTGCCAGCAGTCGACAGGGGGGGACTGAAGCTTTCTTT. Translation gives CASSRQGGTEAFF.